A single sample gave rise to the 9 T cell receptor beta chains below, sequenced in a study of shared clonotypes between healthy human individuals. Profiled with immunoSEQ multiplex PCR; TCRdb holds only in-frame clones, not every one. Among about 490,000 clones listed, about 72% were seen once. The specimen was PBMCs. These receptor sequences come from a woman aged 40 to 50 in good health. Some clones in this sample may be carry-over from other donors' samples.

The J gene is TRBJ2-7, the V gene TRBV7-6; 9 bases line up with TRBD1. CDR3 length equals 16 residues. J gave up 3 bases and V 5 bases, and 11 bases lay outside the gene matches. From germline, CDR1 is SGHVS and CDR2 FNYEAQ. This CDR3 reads CASSLTGQGHFYEQYF. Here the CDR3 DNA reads TGTGCCAGCAGCCTCACGGGACAGGGTCATTTCTACGAGCAGTACTTC.

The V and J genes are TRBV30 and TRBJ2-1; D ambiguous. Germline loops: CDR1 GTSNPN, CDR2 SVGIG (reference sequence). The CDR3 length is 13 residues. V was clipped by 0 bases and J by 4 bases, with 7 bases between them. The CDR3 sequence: CAWSVGRYNEQFF. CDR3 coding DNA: TGTGCCTGGAGTGTTGGTCGGTACAATGAGCAGTTCTTC.

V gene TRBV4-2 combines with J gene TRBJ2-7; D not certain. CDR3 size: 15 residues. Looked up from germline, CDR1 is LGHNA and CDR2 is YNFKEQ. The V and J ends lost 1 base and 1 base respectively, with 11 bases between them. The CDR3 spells CASSQAAGLSYEQYF. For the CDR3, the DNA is TGTGCCAGCAGCCAAGCGGCAGGTTTGTCCTACGAGCAGTACTTC.

CDR3 nucleotide sequence: TGTGCCAGCACCTACAGGGGAAACACAGATACGCAGTATTTT. Translation gives CASTYRGNTDTQYF. This chain connects TRBV6-5 to TRBJ2-3; 7 nucleotides agree with TRBD1. The CDR3 runs to 14 residues. CDR1 and CDR2 (germline): MNHEY, SVGAGI. Trimming at V came to 7 bases and at J to 2 bases, leaving 6 bases not matched to a gene.

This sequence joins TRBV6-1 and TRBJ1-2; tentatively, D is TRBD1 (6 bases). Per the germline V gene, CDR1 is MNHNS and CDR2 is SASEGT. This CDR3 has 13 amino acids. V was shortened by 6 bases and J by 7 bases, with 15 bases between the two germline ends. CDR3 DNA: TGTGCCAGCAGCGGACAGTCGGCTTCTGGCTACACCTTC. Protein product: CASSGQSASGYTF.

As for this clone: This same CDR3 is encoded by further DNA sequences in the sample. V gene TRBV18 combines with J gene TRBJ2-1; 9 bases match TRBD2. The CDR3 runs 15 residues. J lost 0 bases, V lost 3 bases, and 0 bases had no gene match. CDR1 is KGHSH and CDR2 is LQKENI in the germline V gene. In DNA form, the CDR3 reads TGTGCCAGCTCACCTAGCGGGAGCTCCTACAATGAGCAGTTCTTC. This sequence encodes CASSPSGSSYNEQFF.

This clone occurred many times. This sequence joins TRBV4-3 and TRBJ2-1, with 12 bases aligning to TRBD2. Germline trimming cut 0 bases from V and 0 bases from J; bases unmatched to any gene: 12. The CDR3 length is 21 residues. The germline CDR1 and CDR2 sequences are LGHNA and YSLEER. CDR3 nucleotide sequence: TGCGCCAGCAGCCAAGAAGATATCCCTAGCGGGAGGGTGAGCTCCTACAATGAGCAGTTCTTC. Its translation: CASSQEDIPSGRVSSYNEQFF.

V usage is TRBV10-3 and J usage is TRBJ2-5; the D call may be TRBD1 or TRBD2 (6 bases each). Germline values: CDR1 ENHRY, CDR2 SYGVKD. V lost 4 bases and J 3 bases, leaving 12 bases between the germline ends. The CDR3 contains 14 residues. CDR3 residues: CAISGSGAEETQYF. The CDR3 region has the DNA TGTGCCATCAGTGGTTCGGGGGCGGAAGAGACCCAGTACTTC.

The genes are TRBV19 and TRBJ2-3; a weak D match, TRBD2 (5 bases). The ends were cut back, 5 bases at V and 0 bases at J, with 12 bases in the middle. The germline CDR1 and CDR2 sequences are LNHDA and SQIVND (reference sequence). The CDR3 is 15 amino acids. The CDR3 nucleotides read TGTGCCAGTAGTTCAGCGGCCTCTAGCACAGATACGCAGTATTTT. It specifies CASSSAASSTDTQYF.